These T cell receptor beta chains were read from a single sample in a study of a mutant IDH1 vaccine in newly diagnosed glioma. Sequencing was performed with immunoSEQ multiplex PCR; in TCRdb, only in-frame clones are kept and a portion is missing. Of roughly 34,000 clones listed, around four fifths are singletons. This sample comprised peripheral blood mononuclear cells (PBMCs), obtained from a glioma patient treated with radiotherapy, temozolomide or both. The receptors here all came from a man in his fifties or sixties with glioma. Some clones in this sample may be carry-over from other donors' samples. CDR3s include the opening cysteine and the closing phenylalanine or tryptophan. Fields, in order: V gene, D gene, CDR3 length, CDR3 protein. A D gene is named only where the DNA matches it firmly.

v_call: TRBV7-9; d_call: TRBD1; cdr3_length: 13; cdr3_aa: CASSGTGGYEQYF
v_call: TRBV6-6; d_call: -; cdr3_length: 15; cdr3_aa: CASSYGGGSGNTIYF
v_call: TRBV20-1; d_call: -; cdr3_length: 10; cdr3_aa: CSALEETQYF
v_call: TRBV7-2; d_call: TRBD1; cdr3_length: 14; cdr3_aa: CASSFRDRGSEQYF
v_call: TRBV2; d_call: TRBD1; cdr3_length: 14; cdr3_aa: CASSADRGWTEAFF
v_call: TRBV15; d_call: TRBD1; cdr3_length: 14; cdr3_aa: CATSSDRGGYEQYF
v_call: TRBV7-9; d_call: TRBD1; cdr3_length: 16; cdr3_aa: CASSLAWTGSTSEAFF
v_call: TRBV5-1; d_call: -; cdr3_length: 13; cdr3_aa: CASSSGLGNEQFF
v_call: TRBV6-6; d_call: -; cdr3_length: 14; cdr3_aa: CASRPTDSNQPQHF
v_call: TRBV7-2; d_call: TRBD1; cdr3_length: 13; cdr3_aa: CASSFDRVETQYF
v_call: TRBV6-5; d_call: -; cdr3_length: 15; cdr3_aa: CASRDESSSQYEQFF
v_call: TRBV5-1; d_call: TRBD1; cdr3_length: 15; cdr3_aa: CASSLEPGQGETQYF
v_call: TRBV2; d_call: -; cdr3_length: 14; cdr3_aa: CASTKGGVQETQYF
v_call: TRBV6-1; d_call: -; cdr3_length: 11; cdr3_aa: CASGQKVGYTF
v_call: TRBV18; d_call: TRBD1; cdr3_length: 13; cdr3_aa: CASSLSDRQRAFF
v_call: TRBV5-1; d_call: -; cdr3_length: 14; cdr3_aa: CASSLIGESYEQYF
v_call: TRBV7-2; d_call: TRBD2; cdr3_length: 19; cdr3_aa: CASSLVSAWSGGSQNEQYF
v_call: TRBV7-2; d_call: -; cdr3_length: 18; cdr3_aa: CASSPVGGGAGSGNTIYF
v_call: TRBV15; d_call: TRBD1; cdr3_length: 13; cdr3_aa: CATSRDPRDRQFF
v_call: TRBV7-8; d_call: -; cdr3_length: 15; cdr3_aa: CASSLGRGPNQPQHF
v_call: TRBV11-2; d_call: TRBD1; cdr3_length: 14; cdr3_aa: CASSRGQEHNEQFF
v_call: TRBV4-1; d_call: TRBD1; cdr3_length: 18; cdr3_aa: CASSHARDRAKNTGELFF
v_call: TRBV4-1; d_call: -; cdr3_length: 17; cdr3_aa: CASSQPMGGRTDTEAFF
v_call: TRBV7-3; d_call: -; cdr3_length: 12; cdr3_aa: CASSQTGNEQFF
v_call: TRBV10-3; d_call: -; cdr3_length: 13; cdr3_aa: CAISEGLAYEQYF
v_call: TRBV6-5; d_call: TRBD2; cdr3_length: 15; cdr3_aa: CASSSWGGRGYEQYF
v_call: TRBV5-1; d_call: -; cdr3_length: 15; cdr3_aa: CASSLGADSGNTIYF
v_call: TRBV9; d_call: -; cdr3_length: 15; cdr3_aa: CASSVGQTTYNEQFF
v_call: TRBV4-3; d_call: -; cdr3_length: 15; cdr3_aa: CASSQEARGGGELFF
v_call: TRBV14; d_call: -; cdr3_length: 16; cdr3_aa: CASSQVASHYPYEQYF
v_call: TRBV11-2; d_call: -; cdr3_length: 16; cdr3_aa: CASSLGGVRRGEKLFF
v_call: TRBV20-1; d_call: -; cdr3_length: 11; cdr3_aa: CSAPDYNEQFF
v_call: TRBV7-9; d_call: TRBD2; cdr3_length: 11; cdr3_aa: CASRGGETQYF
v_call: TRBV6-6; d_call: -; cdr3_length: 13; cdr3_aa: CATKGPEGYEQYF
v_call: TRBV19; d_call: -; cdr3_length: 13; cdr3_aa: CASHWGAEQPQHF
v_call: TRBV29-1; d_call: -; cdr3_length: 11; cdr3_aa: CSVEGGMAAFF
v_call: TRBV10-3; d_call: -; cdr3_length: 13; cdr3_aa: CAISVGQTYEQYF
v_call: TRBV7-6; d_call: -; cdr3_length: 14; cdr3_aa: CASSNSDSSYEQYF
v_call: TRBV27; d_call: -; cdr3_length: 14; cdr3_aa: CASSLSGEGQPQHF
v_call: TRBV9; d_call: -; cdr3_length: 15; cdr3_aa: CASSVEALGSYEQYF
v_call: TRBV28; d_call: -; cdr3_length: 12; cdr3_aa: CASRGLIQPQHF
v_call: TRBV27; d_call: -; cdr3_length: 13; cdr3_aa: CASRARRGSGYTF
v_call: TRBV18; d_call: -; cdr3_length: 16; cdr3_aa: CASSPTTGGYTGELFF
v_call: TRBV12-5; d_call: -; cdr3_length: 12; cdr3_aa: CASGQSNYGYTF
v_call: TRBV27; d_call: -; cdr3_length: 14; cdr3_aa: CASKILSGAIEAFF
v_call: TRBV19; d_call: -; cdr3_length: 13; cdr3_aa: CASSIDRDTEAFF
v_call: TRBV5-1; d_call: -; cdr3_length: 15; cdr3_aa: CASSLAAGVDEKLFF